Shown below are 9 T cell receptor beta chains from a single sample sequenced in a study of identical twins. MiXCR was run by TCRdb on the 5' RACE reads, yielding one entry per CDR3 protein. The table has hundreds of thousands of distinct CDR3 sequences, approximately 22% seen once. The same specimen was also included in a second study, on T cells expressing NK-cell markers.

The sequencing sample was made of PBMCs. Receptors were obtained from a woman aged 18-29 years in good health.

This chain uses TRBV5-1 with TRBJ2-3, with D unresolved. Trimming shortened V by 7 bases and J by 0 bases, and 15 bases separated the two germline ends. CDR1 and CDR2 (germline): SGHRS, YFSETQ. CDR3 length: 15 residues. CDR3 residues: CASEPGYTSTDTQYF. CDR3 DNA sequence: TGCGCCAGCGAACCAGGATATACTAGCACAGATACGCAGTATTTT. The whole variable domain, remainder taken from reference TRBV5-1 and TRBJ2-3, is KAGVTQTPRYLIKTRGQQVTLSCSPISGHRSVSWYQQTPGQGLQFLFEYFSETQRNKGNFPGRFSGRQFSNSRSEMNVSTLELGDSALYLCASEPGYTSTDTQYFGPGTRLTVL.

This clonotype was seen at least ten times. The rearrangement links TRBV5-1 to TRBJ2-7; D remains ambiguous. The CDR3 contains 15 residues. V was cut by 6 bases and J by 0 bases, with 16 bases left in between. Germline lookup yields CDR1 SGHRS and CDR2 YFSETQ. CDR3: CASTPHGSGSYEQYF. As DNA, the CDR3 is TGCGCCAGCACCCCGCATGGATCCGGCTCCTACGAGCAGTACTTC.

This clonotype showed up just once. This chain links TRBV5-6 with TRBJ1-6; D is possibly TRBD1 (5 bases). The CDR3 length is 17 residues. Germline V gene data show CDR1 as SGHDT and CDR2 as YYEEEE. Trimming stripped 2 bases from V and 5 bases from J, with 17 bases between. In nucleotides, the CDR3 is TGTGCCAGCAGCTTTGGGGGAGTGAACAGCCATAATTCACCCCTCCACTTT. Translating gives CASSFGGVNSHNSPLHF.

V usage is TRBV6-2 or TRBV6-3 and J usage is TRBJ2-1, with D perhaps TRBD1 or TRBD2 (5 bases each). This CDR3 contains 14 residues. Germline-derived CDR1 and CDR2 are MNHEY and SVGEGT. The V end lost 2 bases, the J end lost 6 bases, and 11 bases lay between the germline ends. The CDR3 here is CASSYMGVRNEQFF. The CDR3, as DNA: TGTGCCAGCAGTTACATGGGGGTCCGCAATGAGCAGTTCTTC.

This clonotype was found a few times. The CDR3 region is CSVGVSAIYGYTF. For the CDR3, the DNA is TGCAGCGTTGGAGTTTCCGCCATCTATGGCTACACCTTC. The chain uses TRBV29-1 and TRBJ1-2; no definite D call. In germline, CDR1 is SQVTM, CDR2 ANQGSEA. The CDR3 loop spans 13 amino acids. V dropped 4 bases and J dropped 4 bases, with 13 bases sitting between them.

This clonotype occurred many times. The CDR3, as DNA: TGTGCCAGCAGCTCAGGACAGCCTCTGGAGCAGTACTTC. Translation gives CASSSGQPLEQYF. The chain carries TRBV5-6 and TRBJ2-7; weak D call: TRBD1 (6 bases). Per the germline V gene, CDR1 is SGHDT and CDR2 is YYEEEE. Trimming cost V 3 bases and J 7 bases, with 14 bases left between them. The length of the CDR3 is 13 residues.

The V call is TRBV5-1, the J call TRBJ2-3; the D gene could be TRBD1 or TRBD2 (5 bases each). Germline CDR1 is SGHRS and CDR2 is YFSETQ. V was trimmed by 2 bases and J by 0 bases, leaving 22 bases between them. The CDR3 length is 19 residues. As DNA, the CDR3 is TGCGCCAGCAGCTTAAGTGACCTCCCGTCGGGACGAAGCACAGATACGCAGTATTTT. It yields the protein CASSLSDLPSGRSTDTQYF.

This clonotype was counted only a few times. This chain connects TRBV5-1 to TRBJ2-7; perhaps TRBD2 as D (5 bases). CDR3 length: 15 residues. Germline CDR1 SGHRS, CDR2 YFSETQ. The V and J ends lost 3 bases and 5 bases respectively, with 18 bases between them. CDR3 amino acids: CASSYMDPGGHEQYF. The CDR3 DNA is TGCGCCAGCAGCTACATGGACCCCGGAGGCCACGAGCAGTACTTC.

The CDR3 bases are TGTGCCACCAGCAGAGTGCAGGGGAATCACTACGAGCAGTACTTC. Translating gives CATSRVQGNHYEQYF. V usage is TRBV15 and J usage is TRBJ2-7, with D perhaps TRBD1 (6 bases). Trimming cost V 1 base and J 3 bases, with 13 bases left between them. The V gene's germline CDR1 is LNHNV and CDR2 YYDKDF (reference sequence). This CDR3 is 15 amino acids long.